This T cell receptor (beta chain) stems from a study of shared clonotypes between healthy human individuals. The CDR3 totals 11 residues. The germline CDR1 and CDR2 sequences are SEHNR and FQNEAQ (reference sequence). The method was immunoSEQ multiplex PCR; TCRdb's version includes in-frame clones alone and lacks a portion of them. The table shows about 1.5 million clones, with about 98% occurring only once. General observations from the study: Shared clonotypes: about 5% naive CD4, around 3.4% naive CD8, around 2.2% memory CD4, roughly 0.4% memory CD8. Clonotype sharing among donors was thought likely to change with sequencing depth.

A CD45RA+ naive subset and a CD45RA-negative memory subset were split from CD4+ cells. In regard to this clone: Its cognate antigen is unknown. At one of its ends the junction is not consistent with the germline gene, which may arise from a read error.

The specimen was naive CD4+ T cells sorted from blood. Subset here: CD45RA+ positively selected. V gene TRBV7-9 combines with J gene TRBJ2-4; D is undetermined. This sequence originates from a man aged 30 to 39 in good health. In nucleotides, the CDR3 is TGTGCCAGCAGCTTAGTGATCGAGCTTGTCTTC. Protein sequence: CASSLVIELVF.